This passage covers 20 T cell receptor beta chains from one sample sequenced in a study of blood T cells in healthy people across ages. The use of a sample-barcoded 5' primer and a J-beta primer mix characterized a second PCR of roughly 6 to 11 cycles. TCRdb used MiXCR to reprocess the 5' RACE reads, holding one entry per CDR3 protein. The table lists fewer than 750,000 distinct CDR3 sequences, under 65% of them singletons. Sequencing input: blood. These TCRs come from a woman older than 75 in good health.

Ten or more counts support this clonotype. The rearrangement joins TRBV6-6 to TRBJ2-7; D is perhaps TRBD2 (5 bases). The CDR3 runs 16 residues. Germline CDR1 is MNHNY and CDR2 is SVGAGI (reference sequence). Trimming removed 2 bases at V and 0 bases at J, with 14 bases between. This CDR3 is CASSYRPRGSSYEQYF. CDR3 sequence (DNA): TGTGCCAGCAGTTACCGGCCCCGAGGGAGCTCCTACGAGCAGTACTTC.

This clonotype was detected ten times or more. The CDR3 loop reads CASRGTGDQPQHF. CDR3 nucleotide sequence: TGTGCCAGCAGAGGGACAGGGGATCAGCCCCAGCATTTT. V gene TRBV12-3 or TRBV12-4 combines with J gene TRBJ1-5; 10 nucleotides align to TRBD1. This CDR3 is built from 13 residues. V gave up 6 bases and J gave up 5 bases; unmatched junction bases: 1.

V gene TRBV7-2 combines with J gene TRBJ2-4; 7 bases are a match to TRBD1. The germline V gene has CDR1 SGHTA and CDR2 FQGNSA. The CDR3 runs to 17 residues. V lost 4 bases, J lost 0 bases, and 9 bases stayed unmatched. The CDR3 nucleotides are TGTGCCAGCAGCTCCTACACAGGGGACCTAGCCAAAAACATTCAGTACTTC. This gives the protein CASSSYTGDLAKNIQYF.

This sequence joins TRBV20-1 and TRBJ2-4; 9 nucleotides agree with TRBD2. Near its end, the DNA agrees better with TRBJ2-7, so the J call may be wrong. The germline gives CDR1 DFQATT, CDR2 SNEGSKA (reference sequence). The CDR3 runs 13 residues. The CDR3 nucleotides read TGCAGTGCCAACGGAGCGGGAGGCTACGAGCAGTACTTC. Protein product: CSANGAGGYEQYF.

The sample holds many counts of this clonotype. The gene calls are TRBV28 and TRBJ2-7; the match to TRBD1 covers 8 bases. The CDR3 is made up of 15 amino acids. Germline CDR1 reads MDHEN; CDR2 reads SYDVKM. The V gene end was trimmed by 2 bases and the J gene end by 2 bases; junction bases not matched to a gene: 5. This CDR3 reads CASSLQGAFTYEQYF. DNA of the CDR3: TGTGCCAGCAGTTTACAGGGGGCTTTTACCTACGAGCAGTACTTC.

J is TRBJ2-4 and V is TRBV29-1; D perhaps matches TRBD2 (6 bases). The better agreement between TRBJ2-7 and the DNA end casts doubt on the J call. This CDR3 has 11 amino acids. Germline CDR1 SQVTM, CDR2 ANQGSEA. In nucleotides, the CDR3 is TGCAGCGCCGGGACTCTATACGAGCAGTACTTC. Translated, it gives CSAGTLYEQYF.

The rearrangement uses TRBV12-3 or TRBV12-4 and TRBJ2-7; D possibly corresponds to TRBD2 (6 bases). Trimming shortened V by 3 bases and J by 0 bases, and 12 bases separated the two germline ends. CDR3 length: 15 amino acids. Written as DNA, the CDR3 is TGTGCCAGCAGTTTCGGGGGTCTGAGCTCCTACGAGCAGTACTTC. Translating gives CASSFGGLSSYEQYF.

CDR3 loop: CASRVGHGTEQYF. The CDR3 nucleotides read TGTGCCAGCCGAGTGGGACACGGGACAGAGCAGTACTTC. The chain links TRBV6-6 to TRBJ2-7; maybe TRBD1 (6 bases). Looked up from germline, CDR1 is MNHNY and CDR2 is SVGAGI (reference sequence). The CDR3 has 13 residues. V gave up 8 bases and J gave up 7 bases, with 18 bases separating them.

The chain has TRBV12-3 or TRBV12-4 and TRBJ2-7, with a possible D match to TRBD2 (5 bases). V was clipped by 3 bases and J by 4 bases, with 13 bases between them. The CDR3 totals 14 residues. The CDR3: CASSFQRRLYEQYF. For the CDR3, the DNA is TGTGCCAGCAGTTTTCAGCGGCGACTATACGAGCAGTACTTC.

The chain recombines TRBV15 with TRBJ2-5, with 7 positions matching TRBD2. Germline loops: CDR1 LNHNV, CDR2 YYDKDF (reference sequence). The CDR3 contains 12 residues. The trim removed 4 bases at V and 5 bases at J, leaving 1 base unmatched. CDR3: CATSNGRETQYF. The CDR3 nucleotides read TGTGCCACCAGCAACGGGAGGGAGACCCAGTACTTC.

About this clonotype: At one of its ends the junction is not consistent with the germline gene, which may arise from a read error. The rearrangement joins TRBV2 to TRBJ2-3; possibly TRBD1 or TRBD2 for D (6 bases each). Germline lookup yields CDR1 SNHLY and CDR2 FYNNEI. The CDR3 has 13 amino acids. CDR3 protein: CTSRGLITDTQYF. The DNA of the CDR3 is TGTACCAGCAGGGGACTGATCACAGATACGCAGTATTTT. Combining the CDR3 with reference TRBV2 and TRBJ2-3 gives the whole variable domain EPEVTQTPSHQVTQMGQEVILRCVPISNHLYFYWYRQILGQKVEFLVSFYNNEISEKSEIFDDQFSVERPDGSNFTLKIRSTKLEDSAMYFCTSRGLITDTQYFGPGTRLTVL.

The gene calls are TRBV7-2 and TRBJ1-2, with a possible D match to TRBD1 (5 bases). Germline CDR1 reads SGHTA; CDR2 reads FQGNSA. The V end was cut by 0 bases, the J end by 8 bases, with 16 bases between. This CDR3 comprises 15 residues. The CDR3 DNA is TGTGCCAGCAGCTTAGCCGGGGAGGGACCCACCGGCTACACCTTC. Its translation is CASSLAGEGPTGYTF.

The J gene is TRBJ1-2, the V gene TRBV28; D is undetermined. This CDR3 is built from 14 residues. CDR1 MDHEN and CDR2 SYDVKM come from the germline V gene. Trimming left V 6 bases short and J 0 bases short, with 11 bases between. The CDR3 DNA reads TGTGCCAGCAGCAGACTTAAGTCTAACTATGGCTACACCTTC. This translates into CASSRLKSNYGYTF.

This clonotype was picked up a small number of times. V gene TRBV15 combines with J gene TRBJ2-5, with D possibly being TRBD1 (5 bases). V dropped 1 base and J dropped 2 bases, with 11 bases sitting between them. Germline CDR1 LNHNV, CDR2 YYDKDF (reference sequence). The CDR3 has 15 amino acids. CDR3 sequence (DNA): TGTGCCACCAGCAGAGTGAAGGGGCCGCAAGAGACCCAGTACTTC. Translating it yields CATSRVKGPQETQYF.

This clonotype showed up just a few times. For the CDR3, the DNA is TGTGCCAGCAGTTACGCCGGTGGGAGCAATCAGCCCCAGCATTTT. Its translation: CASSYAGGSNQPQHF. The J gene is TRBJ1-5, the V gene TRBV6-5; D not certain. V was pared by 2 bases and J by 1 base, with 9 bases between. The length of the CDR3 is 15 residues. The germline V gene encodes CDR1 MNHEY and CDR2 SVGAGI.

V gene TRBV12-3 or TRBV12-4 combines with J gene TRBJ2-4, with 7 bases aligning to TRBD1. There are 13 residues in the CDR3. With V trimmed by 5 bases and J by 6 bases, 4 bases remained unmatched. CDR3 sequence reads: CASSVWDRNIQYF. CDR3 DNA: TGTGCCAGCAGTGTGTGGGACAGAAACATTCAGTACTTC.

This clonotype was seen a few times. A much larger clone differs from this one at a single base, so this may be a read error. J is TRBJ2-5 and V is TRBV29-1; 8 bases agree with TRBD1. The CDR3 is 14 residues long. V shed 4 bases, J shed 11 bases, and the junction held 15 bases outside the gene matches. Germline loops: CDR1 SQVTM, CDR2 ANQGSEA. CDR3 nucleotides: TGCAGCGTTGTGGGACAGGATGGGACCAATGAGCAGTACTTC. It specifies CSVVGQDGTNEQYF. Full variable domain (missing parts from reference TRBV29-1 and TRBJ2-5): SAVISQKPSRDICQRGTSLTIQCQVDSQVTMMFWYRQQPGQSLTLIATANQGSEATYESGFVIDKFPISRPNLTFSTLTVSNMSPEDSSIYLCSVVGQDGTNEQYFGPGTRLLVL.

V usage is TRBV3-1 and J usage is TRBJ2-3; 9 nucleotides line up with TRBD1. After removal of 3 bases from V and 8 bases from J, the junction contained 0 bases not matched to a gene. Germline V gene data show CDR1 as LGHDT and CDR2 as YNNKEL (reference sequence). CDR3 length: 12 amino acids. CDR3 residues: CASSQTGGTQYF. CDR3 coding DNA: TGTGCCAGCAGCCAGACAGGGGGTACGCAGTATTTT.

This clonotype was found many times. This chain links TRBV12-3 or TRBV12-4 with TRBJ2-1; D is perhaps TRBD1 or TRBD2 (5 bases each). Deletions cut 6 bases from V and 7 bases from J, with 16 bases between. This CDR3 has 14 amino acids. This CDR3 is CASSSGDLRNEQFF. CDR3 DNA sequence: TGTGCCAGCAGCTCCGGGGACCTGAGGAATGAGCAGTTCTTC.

The table lists this clonotype with a count of one. The V and J genes are TRBV27 and TRBJ1-2, with a tentative D call TRBD1 (6 bases). The CDR3 is 13 amino acids. Per the germline V gene, CDR1 is MNHEY and CDR2 is SMNVEV (reference sequence). V gave up 5 bases and J gave up 8 bases, with 15 bases separating them. The CDR3: CASSAWGAGGYTF. The CDR3, as DNA: TGTGCCAGCAGTGCGTGGGGGGCGGGGGGCTACACCTTC.